Below are 13 T cell receptor beta chains sequenced from a single sample in a study of Graves' ophthalmopathy and Graves' hyperthyroidism. Scientists amplified the TCR beta CDR3 regions from RNA transcripts. HTBI primers served in a first-round RT-PCR, which a second-round multiplex PCR followed. TCRdb re-called the multiplex PCR reads through MiXCR, storing one row per CDR3 protein. This table has around 1,200,000 distinct CDR3 sequences, 36% appearing once. The sequenced material came from peripheral blood or thyroid tissue (not recorded which). These TCRs come from an adult man with Graves' hyperthyroidism.

A note on this clonotype: Relative to the germline gene, one junction end is altered; a read error may explain this. The CDR3 is CASAQAHGTGELFF. CDR3 sequence (DNA): TGCGCCAGTGCACAGGCCCACGGAACCGGGGAGCTGTTTTTT. The chain is built from TRBV2 and TRBJ2-2; D may be TRBD1 (5 bases). CDR1 is SNHLY and CDR2 is FYNNEI in the germline V gene. The CDR3 has 14 residues.

This clonotype came up many times. The chain carries TRBV19 and TRBJ1-2, with unresolved D. Looked up from germline, CDR1 is LNHDA and CDR2 is SQIVND (reference sequence). Trimming took 6 bases from V and 8 from J, leaving 10 bases between them. The CDR3 runs 11 residues. The CDR3, as DNA: TGTGCCAGTAGCCGGGAGTGGGGCTACACCTTC. Protein sequence: CASSREWGYTF.

Turning to this clonotype: No conserved phenylalanine or tryptophan is present at the end of the CDR3, so a read error is the likely explanation. This sequence joins TRBV6-1 and TRBJ2-5, with TRBD1 matching over 10 bases. Trimming at V came to 4 bases and at J to 4 bases, leaving 12 bases not matched to a gene. This CDR3 region has 17 residues. In germline, CDR1 is MNHNS, CDR2 SASEGT. Written as DNA, the CDR3 is TGTGCCAGCAGTGTGCCGTGGACAGGGGGGGCGGGAGAGACCCAGTACCTC. Residues: CASSVPWTGGAGETQYL.

Comment on this clonotype: This is likely a read error, given that the CDR3 carries no conserved phenylalanine or tryptophan at its end. The DNA is omitted, as the CDR3 cannot be located on it reliably, and the CDR3 follows TCRdb's listing. This chain connects TRBV7-2 to TRBJ1-1; the D call TRBD1 from the table was never checked on the DNA. The CDR3 adds up to 9 amino acids, both ends counted. The germline V gene encodes CDR1 SGHTA and CDR2 FQGNSA. The CDR3 region is CASSFAGTG.

The chain couples TRBV6-5 to TRBJ1-4; a possible D gene is TRBD1 (5 bases). V lost 6 bases and J 6 bases, leaving 11 bases between the germline ends. From germline, CDR1 is MNHEY and CDR2 SVGAGI. The CDR3 is made up of 13 amino acids. This CDR3 reads CASSSGTYEKLFF. In nucleotides, the CDR3 is TGTGCCAGCAGCTCCGGGACGTATGAAAAACTGTTTTTT.

The J gene is TRBJ2-1, the V gene TRBV9, with TRBD1 matching over 7 bases. CDR3 length equals 15 residues. Looked up from germline, CDR1 is SGDLS and CDR2 is YYNGEE. J gave up 6 bases and V 0 bases, and 6 bases lay outside the gene matches. The CDR3 here is CASSVDGTDLNEQFF. The CDR3 DNA is TGTGCCAGCAGCGTAGACGGGACAGACCTCAATGAGCAGTTCTTC.

This clonotype has at least ten counts. The chain recombines TRBV19 with TRBJ1-2; 7 nucleotides match TRBD1. Germline V CDR1 and CDR2: LNHDA, SQIVND (reference sequence). V gave up 8 bases and J gave up 4 bases; unmatched junction bases: 13. CDR3 size: 15 residues. The CDR3, as DNA: TGTGCCAGTCGCCACCCGGGACAGAAACTCTATGGCTACACCTTC. It specifies CASRHPGQKLYGYTF.

This clonotype was recorded at least ten times. The rearrangement joins TRBV7-2 to TRBJ2-5, with 7 bases that match TRBD2. In germline, CDR1 is SGHTA, CDR2 FQGNSA. Losses at the gene ends were 1 base for V and 2 bases for J; bases not matched to a gene: 10. CDR3 length equals 17 residues. The CDR3 sequence: CASSLVGSGNKQETQYF. The CDR3 coding sequence is TGTGCCAGCAGCTTAGTTGGAAGCGGGAACAAACAAGAGACCCAGTACTTC.

In its sample, this clonotype was seen a few times. In nucleotides, the CDR3 is TGTGCCAGCAGTGAACCCACCGCGTGGGGGAAGTCATCACCCCTCCACTTT. Amino acids: CASSEPTAWGKSSPLHF. The chain carries TRBV25-1 and TRBJ1-6; D might be TRBD1 (5 bases). CDR3 length: 17 residues. With 2 bases removed from V and 10 bases from J, the gap between germline ends came to 21 bases. Germline loops: CDR1 MGHDK, CDR2 SYGVNS.

The chain links TRBV29-1 to TRBJ1-2, with D perhaps TRBD1 (5 bases). In germline, CDR1 is SQVTM, CDR2 ANQGSEA. This CDR3 spans 11 amino acids. Trimming left V 8 bases short and J 13 bases short, with 20 bases between. CDR3 coding DNA: TGCAGCACAAAAGACAGTCGGCAGGCCACCTTC. Its translation is CSTKDSRQATF.

A few counts support this clonotype. The chain uses TRBV7-3 and TRBJ2-7, with 7 bases fitting TRBD1. The J call may be incorrect, as the DNA end agrees better with TRBJ2-1. The CDR3 runs 15 residues. Germline CDR1 reads SGHTA; CDR2 reads FQGTGA. CDR3 in DNA: TGTGCCAGCAGCTTGACAGGGAGCTCCTACAATGAGCAGTTCTTC. It specifies CASSLTGSSYNEQFF.

In nucleotides, the CDR3 is TGCAGCAGTTCCAACCTGCAAGAGACCCAGTACTTC. This encodes CSSSNLQETQYF. The J gene is TRBJ2-5, the V gene TRBV29-1; D gene unclear. The CDR3 is 12 amino acids. V was shortened by 8 bases and J by 2 bases, with 12 bases between the two germline ends. Germline CDR1 reads SQVTM; CDR2 reads ANQGSEA.

The V call is TRBV25-1, the J call TRBJ1-6; D remains ambiguous. In germline, CDR1 is MGHDK, CDR2 SYGVNS. The CDR3 runs 13 residues. V was shortened by 2 bases and J by 12 bases, with 11 bases between the two germline ends. The CDR3 sequence: CASSEALGLPLHF. Written as DNA, the CDR3 is TGTGCCAGCAGTGAAGCCCTGGGGTTACCCCTCCACTTT.